The clone carrying this T cell receptor beta chain was detected many times. The antigen is unknown. This sample is drawn from a study of T cells in Graves' hyperthyroidism and ophthalmopathy. Study-level findings and limits: Most clonotypes expanded in the thyroid (above 0.001) were also present in blood. A 13 V-J model separated ophthalmopathy from stable hyperthyroidism.

From RNA transcripts, TCR beta CDR3 regions were amplified. TCR CDR3 underwent first-round RT-PCR with the HTBI primer set. TCRdb ran MiXCR on the multiplex PCR reads and lists one entry per CDR3 protein. The repertoire holds more than 300,000 distinct CDR3 sequences, with roughly 17% as singletons. The germline V gene has CDR1 MNHNS and CDR2 SASEGT. Unmatched junction bases numbered 11, after V lost 3 bases and J lost 1 base. The CDR3 length is 19 residues. The rearrangement uses TRBV6-1 and TRBJ2-6, with 8 bases lining up with TRBD1. The source material was blood. The origin of this receptor is a woman aged 25 to 39 with Graves' hyperthyroidism that later progressed to Graves' ophthalmopathy. The CDR3 DNA sequence: TGTGCCAGCAGTGATACCTCGGGACAGGTATTTTCTGGGGCCAACGTCCTGACTTTC. As protein: CASSDTSGQVFSGANVLTF.